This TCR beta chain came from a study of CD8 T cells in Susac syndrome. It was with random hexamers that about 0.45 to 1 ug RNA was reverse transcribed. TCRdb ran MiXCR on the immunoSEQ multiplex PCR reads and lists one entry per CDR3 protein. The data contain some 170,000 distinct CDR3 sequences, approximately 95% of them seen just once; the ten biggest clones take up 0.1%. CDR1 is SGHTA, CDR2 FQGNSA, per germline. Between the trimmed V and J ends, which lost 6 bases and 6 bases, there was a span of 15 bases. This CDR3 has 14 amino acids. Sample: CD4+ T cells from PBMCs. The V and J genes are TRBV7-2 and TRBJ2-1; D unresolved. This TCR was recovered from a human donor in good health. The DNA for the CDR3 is TGTGCCAGCAGTGCCGGGCTCATACCCAATGAGCAGTTCTTC. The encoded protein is CASSAGLIPNEQFF. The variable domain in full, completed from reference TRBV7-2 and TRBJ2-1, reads GAGVSQSPSNKVTEKGKDVELRCDPISGHTALYWYRQSLGQGLEFLIYFQGNSAPDKSGLPSDRFSAERTGGSVSTLTIQRTQQEDSAVYLCASSAGLIPNEQFFGPGTRLTVL.